What follows are 3 T cell receptor beta chains derived from one specimen sequenced in a study of blood T cell repertoires in COVID-19. Repertoires were generated with immunoSEQ multiplex PCR, while TCRdb's copy carries only in-frame clones and drops some. The table records approximately 140,000 clones, 80% to 90% of them present only once. Sequenced material: peripheral blood. The receptor source for this set is a woman aged 60-75 years with acute or convalescent COVID-19.

The V call is TRBV7-9, the J call TRBJ2-3; 7 bases align to TRBD2. The CDR3 is 16 amino acids. V was pared by 1 base and J by 5 bases, with 9 bases of the junction left unmatched. Per the germline V gene, CDR1 is SEHNR and CDR2 is FQNEAQ (reference sequence). In nucleotides, the CDR3 is TGTGCCAGCAGCTTAGATACGGCCGGACTAGGAGATACGCAGTATTTT. The encoded protein is CASSLDTAGLGDTQYF. Full variable domain (missing parts from reference TRBV7-9 and TRBJ2-3): DTGVSQNPRHKITKRGQNVTFRCDPISEHNRLYWYRQTLGQGPEFLTYFQNEAQLEKSRLLSDRFSAERPKGSFSTLEIQRTEQGDSAMYLCASSLDTAGLGDTQYFGPGTRLTVL.

The rearrangement uses TRBV24-1 and TRBJ1-1, with D perhaps TRBD1 (5 bases). The V gene lost 12 bases and the J gene lost 1 base, with 11 bases spanning the gap. CDR3 length: 12 amino acids. The V gene's germline CDR1 is KGHDR and CDR2 SFDVKD. CDR3 sequence reads: CASPRGNTEAFF. Written as DNA, the CDR3 is TGTGCCTCTCCTAGGGGGAACACTGAAGCTTTCTTT.

This chain uses TRBV3-1 (or the pseudogene TRBV3-2) with TRBJ1-6; D may be TRBD1 (5 bases). This CDR3 has 16 amino acids. CDR1 and CDR2 (germline): LGHDT, YNNKEL (reference sequence). V was pared by 4 bases and J by 7 bases, with 17 bases between. The CDR3 loop reads CASSLDPTATNSPLHF. The CDR3 DNA follows: TGTGCCAGCAGCCTGGATCCGACAGCGACAAATTCACCCCTCCACTTT.